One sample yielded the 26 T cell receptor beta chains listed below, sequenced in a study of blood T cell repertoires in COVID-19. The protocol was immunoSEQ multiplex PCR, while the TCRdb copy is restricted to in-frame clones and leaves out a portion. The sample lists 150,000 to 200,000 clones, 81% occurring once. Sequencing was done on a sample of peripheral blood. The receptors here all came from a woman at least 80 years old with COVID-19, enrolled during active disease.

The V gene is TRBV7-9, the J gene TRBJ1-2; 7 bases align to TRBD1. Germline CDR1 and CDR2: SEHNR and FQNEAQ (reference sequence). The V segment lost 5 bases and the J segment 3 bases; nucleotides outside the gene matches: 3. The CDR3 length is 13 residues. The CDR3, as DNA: TGTGCCAGCAGCCGGGACAGCCACTATGGCTACACCTTC. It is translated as CASSRDSHYGYTF.

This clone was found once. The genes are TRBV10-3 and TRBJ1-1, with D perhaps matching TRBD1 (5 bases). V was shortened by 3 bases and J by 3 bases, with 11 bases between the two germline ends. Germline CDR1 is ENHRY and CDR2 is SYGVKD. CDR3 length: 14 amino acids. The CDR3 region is CAISESDTYTEAFF. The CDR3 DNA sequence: TGTGCCATCAGTGAATCGGACACTTACACTGAAGCTTTCTTT.

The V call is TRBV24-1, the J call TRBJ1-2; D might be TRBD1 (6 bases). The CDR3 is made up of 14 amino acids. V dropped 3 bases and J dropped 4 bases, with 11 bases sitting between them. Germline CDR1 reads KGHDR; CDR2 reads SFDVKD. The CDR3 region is CATSDVDRIYGYTF. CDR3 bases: TGTGCCACCAGTGATGTCGACAGGATCTATGGCTACACCTTC.

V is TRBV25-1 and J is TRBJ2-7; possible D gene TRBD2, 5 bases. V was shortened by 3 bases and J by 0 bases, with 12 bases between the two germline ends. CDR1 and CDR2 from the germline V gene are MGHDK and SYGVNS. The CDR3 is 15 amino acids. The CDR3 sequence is CASSDGGVASYEQYF. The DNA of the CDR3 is TGTGCCAGCAGTGATGGAGGCGTGGCCTCCTACGAGCAGTACTTC.

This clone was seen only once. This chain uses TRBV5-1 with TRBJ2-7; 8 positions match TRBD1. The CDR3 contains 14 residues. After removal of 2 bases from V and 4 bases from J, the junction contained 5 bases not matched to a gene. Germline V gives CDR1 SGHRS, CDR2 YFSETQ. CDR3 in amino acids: CASSLGTGHYEQYF. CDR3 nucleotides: TGCGCCAGCAGCTTAGGGACAGGACATTACGAGCAGTACTTC.

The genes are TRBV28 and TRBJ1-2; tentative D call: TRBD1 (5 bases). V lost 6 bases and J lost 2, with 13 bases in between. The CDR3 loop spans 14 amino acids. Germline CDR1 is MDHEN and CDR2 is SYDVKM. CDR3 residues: CASSPTVVNYGYTF. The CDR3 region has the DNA TGTGCCAGCAGCCCGACAGTTGTGAACTATGGCTACACCTTC.

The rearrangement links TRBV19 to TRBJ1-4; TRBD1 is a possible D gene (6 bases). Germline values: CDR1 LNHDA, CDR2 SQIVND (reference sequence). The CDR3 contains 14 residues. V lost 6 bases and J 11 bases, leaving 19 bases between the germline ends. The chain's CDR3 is CASRNRVAPAKLFF. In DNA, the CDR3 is TGTGCCAGTAGGAACAGGGTTGCCCCGGCGAAACTGTTTTTT. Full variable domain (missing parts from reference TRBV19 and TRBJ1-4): DGGITQSPKYLFRKEGQNVTLSCEQNLNHDAMYWYRQDPGQGLRLIYYSQIVNDFQKGDIAEGYSVSREKKESFPLTVTSAQKNPTAFYLCASRNRVAPAKLFFGSGTQLSVL.

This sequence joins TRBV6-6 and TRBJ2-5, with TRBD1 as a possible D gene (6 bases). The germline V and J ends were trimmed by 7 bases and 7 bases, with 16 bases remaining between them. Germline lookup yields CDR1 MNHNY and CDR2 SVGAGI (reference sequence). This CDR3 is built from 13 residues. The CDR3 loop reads CASTVDQGGTQYF. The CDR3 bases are TGTGCCAGCACCGTCGACCAAGGGGGGACCCAGTACTTC.

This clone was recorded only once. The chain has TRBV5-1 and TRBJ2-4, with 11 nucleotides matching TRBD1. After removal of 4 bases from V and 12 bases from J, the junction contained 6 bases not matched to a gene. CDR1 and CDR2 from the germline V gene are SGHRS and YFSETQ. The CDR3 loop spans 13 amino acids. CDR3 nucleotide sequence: TGCGCCAGCAGCCCGGGACAGGGGGTAGGTCAGTACTTC. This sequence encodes CASSPGQGVGQYF.

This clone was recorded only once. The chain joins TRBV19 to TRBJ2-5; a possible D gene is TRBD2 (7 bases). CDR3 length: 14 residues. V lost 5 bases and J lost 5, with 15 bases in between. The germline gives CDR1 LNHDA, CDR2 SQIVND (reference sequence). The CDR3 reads CASSPPGGRETQYF. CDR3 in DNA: TGTGCCAGTAGTCCCCCCGGGGGGCGGGAGACCCAGTACTTC.

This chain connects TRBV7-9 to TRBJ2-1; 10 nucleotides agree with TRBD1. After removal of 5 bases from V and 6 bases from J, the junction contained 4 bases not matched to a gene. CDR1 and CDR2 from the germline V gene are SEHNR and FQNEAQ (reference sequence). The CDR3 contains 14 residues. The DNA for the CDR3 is TGTGCCAGCAGCATGACAGGGGGCTCCAATGAGCAGTTCTTC. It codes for CASSMTGGSNEQFF. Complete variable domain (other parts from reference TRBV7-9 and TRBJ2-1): DTGVSQNPRHKITKRGQNVTFRCDPISEHNRLYWYRQTLGQGPEFLTYFQNEAQLEKSRLLSDRFSAERPKGSFSTLEIQRTEQGDSAMYLCASSMTGGSNEQFFGPGTRLTVL.

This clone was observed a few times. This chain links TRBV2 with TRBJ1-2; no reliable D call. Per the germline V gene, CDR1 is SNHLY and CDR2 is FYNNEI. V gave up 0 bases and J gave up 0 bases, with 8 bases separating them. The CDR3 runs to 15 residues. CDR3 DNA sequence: TGTGCCAGCAGTGAAGCTACAGCTACTAACTATGGCTACACCTTC. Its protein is CASSEATATNYGYTF.

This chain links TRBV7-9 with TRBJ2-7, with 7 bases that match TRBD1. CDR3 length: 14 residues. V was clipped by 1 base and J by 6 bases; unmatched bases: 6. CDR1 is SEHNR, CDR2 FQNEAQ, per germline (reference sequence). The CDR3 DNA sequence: TGTGCCAGCAGCTTAGAACAGGGGATAGGCGAGCAGTACTTC. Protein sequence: CASSLEQGIGEQYF.

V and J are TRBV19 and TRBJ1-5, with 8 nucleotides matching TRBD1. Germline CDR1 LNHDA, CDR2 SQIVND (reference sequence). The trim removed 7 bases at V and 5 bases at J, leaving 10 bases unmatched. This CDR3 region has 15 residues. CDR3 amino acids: CASTPTGEGYQPQHF. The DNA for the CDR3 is TGTGCCAGTACCCCGACAGGGGAAGGTTATCAGCCCCAGCATTTT.

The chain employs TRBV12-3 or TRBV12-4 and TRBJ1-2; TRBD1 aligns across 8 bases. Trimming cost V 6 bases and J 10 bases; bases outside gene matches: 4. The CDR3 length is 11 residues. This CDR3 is CASRGGQVYTF. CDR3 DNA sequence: TGTGCCAGCAGGGGGGGACAGGTCTACACCTTC.

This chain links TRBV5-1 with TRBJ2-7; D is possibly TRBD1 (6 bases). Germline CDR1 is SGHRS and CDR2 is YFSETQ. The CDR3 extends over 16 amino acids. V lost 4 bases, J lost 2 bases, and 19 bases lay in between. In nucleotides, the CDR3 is TGCGCCAGCAGCCCGCTCTCGGGTACAGGGCCCTACGAGCAGTACTTC. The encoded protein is CASSPLSGTGPYEQYF.

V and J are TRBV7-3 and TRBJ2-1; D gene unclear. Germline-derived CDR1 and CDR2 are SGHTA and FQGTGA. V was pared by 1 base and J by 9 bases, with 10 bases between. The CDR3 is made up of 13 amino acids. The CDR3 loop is CASSLIPPSEQFF. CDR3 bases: TGTGCCAGCAGCTTAATCCCCCCGAGTGAGCAGTTCTTC.

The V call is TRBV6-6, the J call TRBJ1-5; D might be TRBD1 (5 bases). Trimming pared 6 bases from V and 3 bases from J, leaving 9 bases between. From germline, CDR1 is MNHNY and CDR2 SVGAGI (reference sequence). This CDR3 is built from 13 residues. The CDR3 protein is CASREGHNQPQHF. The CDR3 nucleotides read TGTGCCAGCAGGGAGGGGCACAATCAGCCCCAGCATTTT.

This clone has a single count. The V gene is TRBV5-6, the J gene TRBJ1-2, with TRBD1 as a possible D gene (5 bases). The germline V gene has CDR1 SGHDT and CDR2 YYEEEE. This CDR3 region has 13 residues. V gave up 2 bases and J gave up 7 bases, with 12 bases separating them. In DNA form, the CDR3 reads TGTGCCAGCAGCTTCGGCAGGGAGGCTGGCTACACCTTC. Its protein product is CASSFGREAGYTF.

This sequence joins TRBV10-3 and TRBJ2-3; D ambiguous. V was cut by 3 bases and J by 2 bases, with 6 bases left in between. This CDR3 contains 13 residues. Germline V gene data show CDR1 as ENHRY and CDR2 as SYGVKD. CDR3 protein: CAISESYTDTQYF. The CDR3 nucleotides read TGTGCCATCAGTGAAAGCTACACAGATACGCAGTATTTT.

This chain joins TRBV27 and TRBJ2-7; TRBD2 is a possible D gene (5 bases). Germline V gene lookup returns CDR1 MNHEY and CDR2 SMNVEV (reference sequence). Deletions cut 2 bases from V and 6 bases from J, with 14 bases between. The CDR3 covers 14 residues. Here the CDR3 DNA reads TGTGCCAGCAGTTTAGTTCGGGGTGCCGGCGAGCAGTACTTC. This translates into CASSLVRGAGEQYF.

The CDR3 nucleotides read TGTGCCAGTAGTGTTGGGCACAACACTGAAGCTTTCTTT. Translating gives CASSVGHNTEAFF. The chain combines TRBV19 with TRBJ1-1; D gene uncertain. The CDR3 sequence is 13 residues long. Germline CDR1 reads LNHDA; CDR2 reads SQIVND (reference sequence). Trimming removed 5 bases at V and 2 bases at J, with 9 bases between.

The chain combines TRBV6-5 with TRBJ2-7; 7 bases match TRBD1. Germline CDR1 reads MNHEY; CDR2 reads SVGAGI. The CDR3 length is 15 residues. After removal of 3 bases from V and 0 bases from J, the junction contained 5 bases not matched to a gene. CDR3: CASSYDRDPSYEQYF. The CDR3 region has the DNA TGTGCCAGCAGTTATGACAGGGACCCCTCCTACGAGCAGTACTTC.

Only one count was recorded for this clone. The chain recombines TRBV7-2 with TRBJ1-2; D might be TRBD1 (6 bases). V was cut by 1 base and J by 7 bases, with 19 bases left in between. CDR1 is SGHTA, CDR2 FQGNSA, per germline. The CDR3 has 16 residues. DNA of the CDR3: TGTGCCAGCAGCTTAGTCGGTTCGGGGGGCAGGTCTGGCTACACCTTC. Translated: CASSLVGSGGRSGYTF.

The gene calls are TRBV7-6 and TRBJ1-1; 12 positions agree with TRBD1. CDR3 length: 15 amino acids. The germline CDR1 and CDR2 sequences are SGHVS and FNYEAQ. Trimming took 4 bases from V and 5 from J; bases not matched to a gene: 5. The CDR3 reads CASSYRDRGQTEAFF. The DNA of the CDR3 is TGTGCCAGCAGCTACCGGGACAGGGGGCAAACTGAAGCTTTCTTT.

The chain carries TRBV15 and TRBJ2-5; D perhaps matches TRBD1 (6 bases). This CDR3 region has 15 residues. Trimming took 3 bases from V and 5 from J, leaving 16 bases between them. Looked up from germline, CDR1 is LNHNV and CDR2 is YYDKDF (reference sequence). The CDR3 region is CATSSQTGFWETQYF. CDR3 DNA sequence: TGTGCCACCAGCAGTCAAACAGGGTTTTGGGAGACCCAGTACTTC.